This T cell receptor beta chain was found in a study of blood T cells in healthy people across ages. Primed by a sample-barcoded 5' primer and a J-beta primer mix, a second PCR proceeded for about 7 to 11 cycles. TCRdb passed the 5' RACE reads through MiXCR, listing each CDR3 protein once. The sample has roughly 700,000 distinct CDR3 sequences; 20% to 25% are singletons. The CDR3 is 12 residues long. CDR1 and CDR2 (germline): SQVTM, ANQGSEA. Trimming took 2 bases from V and 3 from J, leaving 7 bases between them. This clonotype was found many times. This same sample was also part of a study on T cells of mothers and their children.

The source is a boy between 10 and 17 years old in good health. Sequenced input: blood. This chain uses TRBV29-1 with TRBJ2-5; the D is unclear. The CDR3 protein is CSVELGKETQYF. DNA for the CDR3: TGCAGCGTTGAACTAGGCAAAGAGACCCAGTACTTC.